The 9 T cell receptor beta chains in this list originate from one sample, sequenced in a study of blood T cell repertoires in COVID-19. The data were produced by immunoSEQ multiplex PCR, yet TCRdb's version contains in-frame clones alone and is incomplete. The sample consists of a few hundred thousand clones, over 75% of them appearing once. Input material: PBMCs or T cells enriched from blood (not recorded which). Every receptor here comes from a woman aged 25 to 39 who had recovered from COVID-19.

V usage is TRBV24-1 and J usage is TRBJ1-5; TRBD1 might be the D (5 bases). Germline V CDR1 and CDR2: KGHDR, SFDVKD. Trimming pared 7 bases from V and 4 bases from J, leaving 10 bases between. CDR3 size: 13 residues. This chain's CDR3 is CATSAGLNQPQHF. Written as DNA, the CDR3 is TGTGCCACCAGCGCGGGACTAAATCAGCCCCAGCATTTT.

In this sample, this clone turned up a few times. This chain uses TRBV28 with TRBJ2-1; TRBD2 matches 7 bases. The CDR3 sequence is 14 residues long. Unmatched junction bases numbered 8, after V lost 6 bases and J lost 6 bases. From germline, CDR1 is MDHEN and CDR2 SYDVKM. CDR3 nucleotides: TGTGCCAGCAGCTCCGGGACTACCCGCAATGAGCAGTTCTTC. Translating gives CASSSGTTRNEQFF.

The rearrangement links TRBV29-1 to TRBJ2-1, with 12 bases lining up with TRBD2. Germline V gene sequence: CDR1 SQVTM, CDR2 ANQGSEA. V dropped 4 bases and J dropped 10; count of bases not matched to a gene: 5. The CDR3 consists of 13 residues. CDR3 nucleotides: TGCAGCGTTGGGTCTAGCGGGAGGGGGGAGCAGTTCTTC. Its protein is CSVGSSGRGEQFF.

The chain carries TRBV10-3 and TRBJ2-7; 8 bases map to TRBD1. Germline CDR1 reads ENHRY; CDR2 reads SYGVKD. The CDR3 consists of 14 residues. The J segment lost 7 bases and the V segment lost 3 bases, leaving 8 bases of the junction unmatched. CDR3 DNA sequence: TGTGCCATCAGTGACGTTAGGACAGGGCAGGAGCAGTACTTC. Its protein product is CAISDVRTGQEQYF.

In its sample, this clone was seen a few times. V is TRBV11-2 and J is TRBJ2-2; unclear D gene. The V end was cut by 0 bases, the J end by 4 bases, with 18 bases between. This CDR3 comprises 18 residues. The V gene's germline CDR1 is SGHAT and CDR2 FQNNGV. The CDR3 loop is CASSLDTRRLKLTGELFF. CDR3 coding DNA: TGTGCCAGCAGCTTAGACACACGCAGGCTAAAACTCACCGGGGAGCTGTTTTTT.

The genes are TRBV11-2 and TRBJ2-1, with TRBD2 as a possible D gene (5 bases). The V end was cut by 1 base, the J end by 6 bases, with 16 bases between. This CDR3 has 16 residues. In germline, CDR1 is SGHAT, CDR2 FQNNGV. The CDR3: CASSLVGGGFGNEQFF. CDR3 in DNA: TGTGCCAGCAGCTTAGTAGGCGGAGGATTCGGCAATGAGCAGTTCTTC.

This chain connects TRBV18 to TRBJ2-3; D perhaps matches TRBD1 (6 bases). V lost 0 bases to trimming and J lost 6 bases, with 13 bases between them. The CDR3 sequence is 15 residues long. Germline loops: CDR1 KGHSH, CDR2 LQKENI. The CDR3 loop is CASSPPNRVSDTQYF. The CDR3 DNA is TGTGCCAGCTCACCACCGAACAGGGTGTCGGATACGCAGTATTTT.

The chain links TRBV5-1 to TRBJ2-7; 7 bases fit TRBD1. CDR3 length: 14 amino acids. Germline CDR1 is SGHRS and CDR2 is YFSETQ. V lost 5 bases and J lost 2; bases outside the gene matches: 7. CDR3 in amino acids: CASRWAGGAYEQYF. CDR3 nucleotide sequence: TGCGCCAGCAGGTGGGCAGGGGGTGCCTACGAGCAGTACTTC.

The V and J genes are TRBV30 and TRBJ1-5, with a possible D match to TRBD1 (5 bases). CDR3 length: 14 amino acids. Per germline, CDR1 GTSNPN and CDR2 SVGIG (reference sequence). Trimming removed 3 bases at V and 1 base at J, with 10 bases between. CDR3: CAWSQGLSNQPQHF. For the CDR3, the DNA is TGTGCCTGGAGCCAGGGACTAAGCAATCAGCCCCAGCATTTT.